The 27 T cell receptor beta chains given below trace back to one sample, sequenced in a study of vaccination and CD4 T cells after COVID-19 (dated by TCRdb to between 2022 and 2023). Library preparation was by PCR. TCRdb shows the sequencer as Illumina iSeq 100. TCR sequencing of DNA from cultured CD4+ T cells used the Oncomine TCR Beta short-read assay at the Johns Hopkins FTIC core. TCRdb trimmed public reads at Q25 via fastp, called clones via MiXCR and kept in-frame beta chains. When rows share a CDR3 protein, they turn into one entry using the most common DNA and genes. For this sample the table gives approximately 21,000 distinct CDR3 sequences, of which roughly three fifths were detected only once. The top ten clonotypes cover roughly 15% of the sample. The treatment or condition label, as the study defines it: approximately 11-day PBMC culture with coronavirus spike peptide pools or control peptides (ViraFEST assay).

The antigens of these receptors remain unknown. The sequenced sample was CD4+ T cells from blood, cultured in vitro, obtained after SARS-CoV-2 vaccination. Receptors originate from a human donor who received a COVID-19 vaccine.

This clonotype was seen only a few times. The chain combines TRBV2 with TRBJ2-3, with D perhaps TRBD2 (5 bases). Germline V lookup: CDR1 SNHLY, CDR2 FYNNEI. V dropped 4 bases and J dropped 9 bases, with 8 bases sitting between them. The CDR3 length is 11 residues. The CDR3 DNA reads as TGTGCCAGCAGTGTACTAGTAACGCAGTATTTT. Protein product: CASSVLVTQYF.

CDR3 residues: CASSEGGTQGLYGYTF. The CDR3 bases are TGTGCCAGCAGTGAAGGCGGGACCCAGGGGCTCTATGGCTACACCTTC. V gene TRBV2 combines with J gene TRBJ1-2; D is possibly TRBD1 (6 bases). Germline CDR1 SNHLY, CDR2 FYNNEI. The CDR3 has 16 amino acids. V was pared by 1 base and J by 4 bases, with 16 bases between.

This clonotype appeared once. The chain uses TRBV10-2 and TRBJ1-6; 7 positions agree with TRBD1. The germline V gene has CDR1 WSHSY and CDR2 SAAADI. The CDR3 has 15 amino acids. V lost 4 bases, J lost 8 bases, and 8 bases stayed unmatched. CDR3 sequence: CASSVSRGAHSPLHF. CDR3 DNA sequence: TGCGCCAGCAGTGTCAGCAGGGGGGCCCATTCACCCCTCCACTTT.

This chain connects TRBV12-3 or TRBV12-4 to TRBJ2-7; perhaps D is TRBD1 or TRBD2 (5 bases each). V was trimmed by 6 bases and J by 3 bases, leaving 12 bases between them. The CDR3 has 13 amino acids. CDR3 nucleotides: TGTGCCAGCAGCCTTACTAGGGGCTACGAGCAGTACTTC. Protein product: CASSLTRGYEQYF.

CDR3 sequence (DNA): TGTGCCAGCAGCCCTGGACAGGGGACTGGCTACACCTTC. Residues: CASSPGQGTGYTF. The chain carries TRBV25-1 and TRBJ1-2; 9 bases agree with TRBD1. The CDR3 length is 13 residues. Germline V gene data show CDR1 as MGHDK and CDR2 as SYGVNS. V lost 6 bases to trimming and J lost 7 bases; unmatched junction nucleotides: 6.

This rearrangement joins TRBV18 to TRBJ1-2, with 8 bases that match TRBD1. The V gene end was trimmed by 3 bases and the J gene end by 4 bases; junction bases not matched to a gene: 10. The CDR3 loop spans 16 amino acids. Germline values: CDR1 KGHSH, CDR2 LQKENI. CDR3 nucleotides: TGTGCCAGCTCACCGCTCGAGACAGGGGAGGTCTATGGCTACACCTTC. Its translation: CASSPLETGEVYGYTF.

The V gene is TRBV6-1, the J gene TRBJ2-7; D is tentatively TRBD1 or TRBD2 (5 bases each). The germline gives CDR1 MNHNS, CDR2 SASEGT. This CDR3 is built from 17 residues. V was trimmed by 2 bases and J by 0 bases, leaving 17 bases between them. CDR3 coding DNA: TGTGCCAGCAGTGAAATTTGGGGACCCTCGAGCTCCTACGAGCAGTACTTC. Its translation: CASSEIWGPSSSYEQYF.

The chain has TRBV20-1 and TRBJ2-3; 7 bases match TRBD2. Germline assignment: CDR1 DFQATT and CDR2 SNEGSKA (reference sequence). The CDR3 has 13 residues. Trimming cost V 4 bases and J 4 bases; bases outside gene matches: 5. The CDR3 nucleotides are TGCAGTGCTATAAGGACTAGTCCAGATACGCAGTATTTT. Protein: CSAIRTSPDTQYF.

J is TRBJ1-3 and V is TRBV20-1; D gene ambiguous. CDR3 length: 14 amino acids. V was clipped by 4 bases and J by 1 base, with 11 bases between them. The germline gives CDR1 DFQATT, CDR2 SNEGSKA (reference sequence). The CDR3 nucleotides read TGCAGTGCTACCGCCAGAAGTTCTGGAAACACCATATATTTT. Encoded protein: CSATARSSGNTIYF.

The chain employs TRBV12-3 or TRBV12-4 and TRBJ1-6; weak D call: TRBD1 (5 bases). Trimming left V 3 bases short and J 10 bases short, with 13 bases between. The CDR3 contains 14 residues. CDR3 loop: CASSLVGGESPLHF. DNA of the CDR3: TGTGCCAGCAGTTTGGTGGGGGGGGAGTCACCCCTCCACTTT.

This rearrangement joins TRBV7-3 to TRBJ1-1, with D hard to call. The CDR3 contains 13 residues. CDR1 and CDR2 from the germline V gene are SGHTA and FQGTGA. Trimming cost V 2 bases and J 1 base, with 5 bases left between them. This CDR3 reads CASSLEGNTEAFF. CDR3 nucleotide sequence: TGTGCCAGCAGCTTAGAGGGGAACACTGAAGCTTTCTTT.

The V call is TRBV19, the J call TRBJ2-2; D is uncertain. The CDR3 is 15 residues long. Germline CDR1 and CDR2: LNHDA and SQIVND (reference sequence). Trimming shortened V by 3 bases and J by 1 base, and 9 bases separated the two germline ends. In DNA, the CDR3 is TGTGCCAGTAGTATGCGGCACCTGAACACCGGGGAGCTGTTTTTT. This translates into CASSMRHLNTGELFF.

Remarks on this clonotype: The germline gene is not matched at one end of the junction; a read error may be the cause. The chain recombines TRBV20-1 with TRBJ1-1, with D maybe TRBD1 (5 bases). Germline values: CDR1 DFQATT, CDR2 SNEGSKA (reference sequence). The CDR3 runs 14 residues. CDR3 region: CSAGDSWRNTEAFF. CDR3 nucleotides: TGCAGTGCTGGAGACAGTTGGAGGAACACTGAAGCTTTCTTT.

This clonotype was seen only a few times. V gene TRBV19 combines with J gene TRBJ1-2, with a possible D match to TRBD1 (5 bases). CDR1 and CDR2 from the germline V gene are LNHDA and SQIVND (reference sequence). With 5 bases removed from V and 2 bases from J, the gap between germline ends came to 9 bases. This CDR3 is built from 13 residues. This chain's CDR3 is CASSQGSNYGYTF. The CDR3 nucleotides read TGTGCCAGTAGTCAGGGTAGCAACTATGGCTACACCTTC.

The chain links TRBV18 to TRBJ1-5; D is uncertain. Per germline, CDR1 KGHSH and CDR2 LQKENI. The CDR3 totals 13 residues. V was pared by 3 bases and J by 2 bases, with 5 bases between. The CDR3 loop reads CASSPRRNQPQHF. The CDR3 region has the DNA TGTGCCAGCTCACCGCGCCGCAATCAGCCCCAGCATTTT.

The chain recombines TRBV20-1 with TRBJ2-1, with a possible D match to TRBD2 (6 bases). V was trimmed by 6 bases and J by 1 base, leaving 13 bases between them. Germline V gives CDR1 DFQATT, CDR2 SNEGSKA (reference sequence). This CDR3 spans 14 amino acids. DNA for the CDR3: TGCAGTGCGCCGACTAGGAATTCCTACAATGAGCAGTTCTTC. This sequence encodes CSAPTRNSYNEQFF.

The V and J genes are TRBV18 and TRBJ2-3, with 12 bases fitting TRBD2. CDR3 length: 14 residues. With V trimmed by 4 bases and J by 6 bases, 2 bases remained unmatched. Germline CDR1 KGHSH, CDR2 LQKENI. CDR3 DNA: TGTGCCAGCTCACGACTAGCGGGGGTGGATACGCAGTATTTT. This codes for CASSRLAGVDTQYF.

The V call is TRBV6-1, the J call TRBJ1-6; the match to TRBD1 covers 7 bases. V shed 7 bases, J shed 7 bases, and the junction held 10 bases outside the gene matches. The CDR3 is 15 residues long. The germline V gene has CDR1 MNHNS and CDR2 SASEGT. In nucleotides, the CDR3 is TGTGCCAGCACCATAATGACAGGGATGAATTCACCCCTCCACTTT. Amino acid sequence: CASTIMTGMNSPLHF.

By share of the sample, this clonotype is large. This rearrangement joins TRBV12-3 or TRBV12-4 to TRBJ1-1; D call uncertain. This CDR3 is 13 amino acids long. The ends were cut back, 4 bases at V and 4 bases at J, with 10 bases in the middle. CDR3 protein: CASSYGDVTEAFF. The CDR3 nucleotides read TGTGCCAGCAGTTATGGGGATGTCACTGAAGCTTTCTTT.

This clonotype has just a few counts. The chain employs TRBV20-1 and TRBJ1-1, with TRBD1 identical over 9 bases. From germline, CDR1 is DFQATT and CDR2 SNEGSKA (reference sequence). The CDR3 covers 14 residues. V trimming: 1 base; J trimming: 6 bases; junction bases outside the gene matches: 6. The CDR3 reads CSARGLQGAPEAFF. CDR3 coding DNA: TGCAGTGCTAGAGGGCTACAGGGGGCCCCTGAAGCTTTCTTT.

In its sample, this clonotype was seen a few times. The CDR3 sequence is CASSENGRTSNQPQHF. The CDR3 bases are TGTGCCAGTTCCGAAAACGGGCGGACTAGCAATCAGCCCCAGCATTTT. This chain connects TRBV19 to TRBJ1-5; D ambiguous. CDR1 LNHDA and CDR2 SQIVND come from the germline V gene (reference sequence). There are 16 residues in the CDR3. Trimming left V 8 bases short and J 0 bases short, with 17 bases between.

This clonotype was picked up one time. Germline and junction disagree at one end, which may indicate a read error. The rearrangement links TRBV6-1 to TRBJ2-7; TRBD2 agrees at 11 bases. The CDR3 sequence is 14 residues long. Germline loops: CDR1 MNHNS, CDR2 SASEGT. This chain's CDR3 is CASRGGTSGYEQYF. CDR3 nucleotides: TGCGCCAGCAGGGGCGGGACTAGCGGCTACGAGCAGTACTTC.

J is TRBJ2-7 and V is TRBV11-3; D is possibly TRBD2 (6 bases). Trimming left V 0 bases short and J 6 bases short, with 12 bases between. This CDR3 is built from 14 residues. From germline, CDR1 is SGHNT and CDR2 YENEEA. The DNA of the CDR3 is TGTGCCAGCAGCTTAGACTGGACTACTCGCGAGCAGTACTTC. Translated: CASSLDWTTREQYF.

The chain carries TRBV5-1 and TRBJ1-1; D remains unclear. CDR1 is SGHRS, CDR2 YFSETQ, per germline. The ends were cut back, 0 bases at V and 7 bases at J, with 13 bases in the middle. The CDR3 length is 14 residues. CDR3 loop: CASSLGEGEGEAFF. The DNA for the CDR3 is TGCGCCAGCAGCTTGGGGGAGGGAGAAGGTGAAGCTTTCTTT.

The rearrangement links TRBV11-2 to TRBJ2-7; no reliable D call. Per germline, CDR1 SGHAT and CDR2 FQNNGV. CDR3 size: 16 residues. The V and J ends lost 1 base and 4 bases respectively, with 17 bases between them. The DNA of the CDR3 is TGTGCCAGCAGCTTAGGTCGTGGACGCCTAAAATACGAGCAGTACTTC. This sequence encodes CASSLGRGRLKYEQYF.

This clonotype was observed a handful of times. The chain carries TRBV30 and TRBJ1-1; 10 bases map to TRBD1. The V gene's germline CDR1 is GTSNPN and CDR2 SVGIG (reference sequence). Trimming cost V 2 bases and J 4 bases; bases outside gene matches: 10. The CDR3 runs 16 residues. Written as DNA, the CDR3 is TGTGCCTGGAGTTCCCTTGCGGACAGGGGGGGCACTGAAGCTTTCTTT. It yields the protein CAWSSLADRGGTEAFF.

The chain recombines TRBV5-4 with TRBJ1-1; the D gene is possibly TRBD1 (6 bases). The CDR3 is 16 amino acids. CDR1 is SGHNT, CDR2 YYREEE, per germline (reference sequence). V lost 7 bases to trimming and J lost 4 bases, with 23 bases between them. CDR3 loop: CASAHLTGPGTTEAFF. DNA of the CDR3: TGTGCCAGCGCCCACCTAACAGGGCCGGGGACCACTGAAGCTTTCTTT.